The 6 T cell receptor beta chains listed next were all sequenced from one sample in a study of blood T cell repertoires in COVID-19 (dated by TCRdb to 2020 to 2021). The method was the immunoSEQ multiplex PCR assay. The table comes from immuneACCESS by way of TCRdb, which keeps in-frame sequences with V and J called. Part of the clones is missing from these tables; in studies checked, under half for an unresolved V gene and the rest for unknown reasons. This sample comprises some 270,000 clones, under 90% of them detected only once. The ten largest clones capture less than 2% of the sample. Sequences were obtained from PBMCs or T cells enriched from blood (not recorded which). These receptors all stem from a woman aged 40 to 50 who had recovered from COVID-19.

V is TRBV19 and J is TRBJ1-2; 7 bases match TRBD1. Trimming at V came to 2 bases and at J to 4 bases, leaving 10 bases not matched to a gene. Looked up from germline, CDR1 is LNHDA and CDR2 is SQIVND (reference sequence). CDR3 length: 16 amino acids. CDR3 nucleotide sequence: TGTGCCAGTAGTATAAGGCCACAGGGGAGCGGCTATGGCTACACCTTC. Translated, it gives CASSIRPQGSGYGYTF.

V gene TRBV19 combines with J gene TRBJ2-1, with 7 bases identical to TRBD2. Trimming at V came to 0 bases and at J to 6 bases, leaving 5 bases not matched to a gene. Germline V lookup: CDR1 LNHDA, CDR2 SQIVND (reference sequence). The CDR3 has 15 amino acids. Here the CDR3 DNA reads TGTGCCAGTAGTATAGACTGGGACTACACCAATGAGCAGTTCTTC. Translated, it gives CASSIDWDYTNEQFF.

V and J are TRBV23-1 and TRBJ2-7; TRBD2 aligns across 12 bases. TRBV23-1 is an open reading frame whose function is uncertain. The J segment lost 3 bases and the V segment lost 1 base, leaving 19 bases of the junction unmatched. The CDR3 has 21 residues. The CDR3 here is CASSQLDPPGLAGQTGYEQYF. CDR3 coding DNA: TGCGCCAGCAGTCAATTAGACCCTCCGGGACTAGCGGGCCAGACGGGCTACGAGCAGTACTTC.

This clone was recorded once. The chain recombines TRBV2 with TRBJ2-6; possible D gene TRBD1, 6 bases. CDR3 size: 15 residues. Per the germline V gene, CDR1 is SNHLY and CDR2 is FYNNEI. The germline V and J ends were trimmed by 5 bases and 1 base, with 9 bases remaining between them. The CDR3 protein is CASSLQGSGANVLTF. Here the CDR3 DNA reads TGTGCCAGCAGTCTACAGGGATCTGGGGCCAACGTCCTGACTTTC.

This chain joins TRBV7-2 and TRBJ2-1, with TRBD2 matching 9 bases. V dropped 1 base and J dropped 6; count of bases not matched to a gene: 4. The CDR3 runs 15 residues. Germline loops: CDR1 SGHTA, CDR2 FQGNSA. CDR3 sequence (DNA): TGTGCCAGCAGCTTAGTAGCGGGAGATTTCAATGAGCAGTTCTTC. Encoded protein: CASSLVAGDFNEQFF.

V usage is TRBV11-2 and J usage is TRBJ2-5; 10 nucleotides align to TRBD1. The germline V gene encodes CDR1 SGHAT and CDR2 FQNNGV. The trim removed 5 bases at V and 5 bases at J, leaving 11 bases unmatched. The CDR3 extends over 16 amino acids. The DNA for the CDR3 is TGTGCCAGCAGCCCTCGCGGACAGGGGGGTCGGGAGACCCAGTACTTC. Its protein is CASSPRGQGGRETQYF.